This T cell receptor beta chain was documented in a study of control samples from healthy donors and cancer patients. Produced via immunoSEQ multiplex PCR; TCRdb's table is partial and in-frame only. The profile shows approximately 150,000 clones, 85% to 90% of them singletons. Germline V lookup: CDR1 KGHSH, CDR2 LQKENI. V shed 2 bases and J 6 bases; nucleotides not matched to a gene: 12. This CDR3 is built from 17 residues. The sequencing sample was made of PBMCs. This TCR came from a man between 50 and 59 years old with head and neck cancer. The V gene is TRBV18, the J gene TRBJ2-2; the match to TRBD2 covers 7 bases. The CDR3 sequence: CASSPNELARGAGELFF. The CDR3 DNA is TGTGCCAGCTCACCAAATGAACTAGCGAGAGGGGCCGGGGAGCTGTTTTTT.